These 5 T cell receptor beta chains were sequenced from one sample in a study of blood T cells in healthy people across ages. Sample-barcoded 5' priming and a J-beta primer mix drove a second PCR of roughly 6 to 12 cycles. In TCRdb, the 5' RACE reads were re-called with MiXCR into one record per CDR3 protein. The repertoire has some 1.8 million distinct CDR3 sequences, about two fifths of them found once; the top ten carry under 30%. Sequenced input: blood. Every receptor here comes from a human donor in good health.

Note on this clonotype: Germline and junction disagree at one end, which may indicate a read error. The chain uses TRBV9 and TRBJ2-3; D is unclear. The CDR3 sequence is 16 residues long. CDR1 is SGDLS and CDR2 is YYNGEE in the germline V gene. The CDR3 region is CASGVVGRTMADTQYF. The CDR3 DNA reads TGTGCCAGCGGCGTAGTAGGGCGGACGATGGCAGATACGCAGTATTTT.

J is TRBJ2-3 and V is TRBV20-1, with 8 bases identical to TRBD1. V lost 1 base and J lost 6; bases outside the gene matches: 6. This CDR3 has 14 amino acids. Per germline, CDR1 DFQATT and CDR2 SNEGSKA (reference sequence). The CDR3 protein is CSARGQGAADTQYF. The CDR3, as DNA: TGCAGTGCTAGAGGGCAGGGGGCGGCGGATACGCAGTATTTT.

V usage is TRBV7-2 and J usage is TRBJ1-1; the match to TRBD1 covers 7 bases. V dropped 2 bases and J dropped 9; count of bases not matched to a gene: 3. This CDR3 is built from 12 residues. Germline loops: CDR1 SGHTA, CDR2 FQGNSA. The CDR3: CASSLQQGQAFF. CDR3 bases: TGTGCCAGCAGCTTACAACAGGGGCAAGCTTTCTTT.

The V and J genes are TRBV7-2 and TRBJ2-5; D tentatively fits TRBD1 or TRBD2 (6 bases each). The CDR3 extends over 15 amino acids. In germline, CDR1 is SGHTA, CDR2 FQGNSA. Trimming cost V 2 bases and J 3 bases, with 13 bases left between them. This CDR3 is CASSLPLGGKETQYF. CDR3 coding DNA: TGTGCCAGCAGCTTACCTTTGGGGGGCAAAGAGACCCAGTACTTC.

This chain joins TRBV9 and TRBJ2-4; D remains unclear. The J call may be faulty, since TRBJ2-7 better matches the DNA end. This CDR3 region has 15 residues. The germline gives CDR1 SGDLS, CDR2 YYNGEE. The CDR3 bases are TGTGCCAGCAGCGTAGCGGGTTCCAACTCCTACGAGCAGTACTTC. Translation: CASSVAGSNSYEQYF.